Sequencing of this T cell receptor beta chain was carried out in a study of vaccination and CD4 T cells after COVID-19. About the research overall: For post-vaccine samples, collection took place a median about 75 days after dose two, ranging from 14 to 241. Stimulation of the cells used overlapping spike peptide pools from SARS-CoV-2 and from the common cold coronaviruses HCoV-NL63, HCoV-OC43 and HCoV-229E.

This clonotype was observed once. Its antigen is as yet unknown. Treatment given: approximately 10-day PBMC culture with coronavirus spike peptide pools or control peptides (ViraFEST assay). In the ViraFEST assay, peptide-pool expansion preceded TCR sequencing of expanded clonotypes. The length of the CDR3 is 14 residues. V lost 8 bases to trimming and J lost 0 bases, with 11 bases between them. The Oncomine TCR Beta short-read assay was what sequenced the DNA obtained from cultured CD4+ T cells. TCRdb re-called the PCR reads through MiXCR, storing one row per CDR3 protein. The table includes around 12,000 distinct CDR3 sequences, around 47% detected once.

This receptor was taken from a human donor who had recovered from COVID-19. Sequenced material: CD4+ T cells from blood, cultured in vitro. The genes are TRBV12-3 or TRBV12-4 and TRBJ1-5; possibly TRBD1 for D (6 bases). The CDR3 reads CASQGQYSNQPQHF. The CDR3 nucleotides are TGTGCCAGCCAAGGACAGTATAGCAATCAGCCCCAGCATTTT.